A selection of T cell receptor beta chains follows, all from one sample in a study of T cell repertoires in cytomegalovirus infection. TCRdb reanalysed the reads using MiXCR and keeps one entry per CDR3 protein. The sample shows 65,000 to 95,000 distinct CDR3 sequences, more than 3% of them seen only once. Sequenced input: PBMCs. These receptor sequences come from a human donor in good health (CMV status not recorded). Some clones in this sample may be carry-over from other donors' samples. Both conserved end residues are part of each CDR3. A D gene is named only where the DNA matches it firmly. Size tells how often a clone was seen (once, few, many) or the class of an expanded clone, and some rows leave it out.

d_gene: -; j_gene: TRBJ2-4; v_gene: TRBV7-2; len: 15; abundance: many; CDR3aa: CASSTPRGAKNIQYF; CDR3nt: TGTGCCAGCAGTACCCCGAGAGGGGCCAAAAACATTCAGTACTTC
d_gene: -; j_gene: TRBJ2-3; v_gene: TRBV6-2/TRBV6-3; len: 12; abundance: many; CDR3aa: CASSPRTDTQYF; CDR3nt: TGTGCCAGCAGCCCCCGCACAGATACGCAGTATTTT
d_gene: -; j_gene: TRBJ2-3; v_gene: TRBV7-2; len: 14; abundance: many; CDR3aa: CASSLRQITDTQYF; CDR3nt: TGTGCCAGCAGCTTACGACAGATCACAGATACGCAGTATTTT
d_gene: TRBD2; j_gene: TRBJ2-7; v_gene: TRBV27; len: 13; abundance: many; CDR3aa: CASSGRGSYKQYF; CDR3nt: TGTGCCAGCAGTGGACGCGGGAGTTATAAGCAGTACTTC
d_gene: -; j_gene: TRBJ2-7; v_gene: TRBV30; len: 11; abundance: many; CDR3aa: CAWSPRYEQYF; CDR3nt: TGTGCCTGGAGCCCACGTTACGAGCAGTACTTC
d_gene: -; j_gene: TRBJ1-2; v_gene: TRBV12-3/TRBV12-4; len: 16; abundance: many; CDR3aa: CASSLKTWRGPLGYTF; CDR3nt: TGTGCCAGCAGTTTGAAGACTTGGCGGGGCCCCTTAGGCTACACCTTC
d_gene: -; j_gene: TRBJ2-5; v_gene: TRBV12-3/TRBV12-4; len: 12; abundance: many; CDR3aa: CASSFFGETQYF; CDR3nt: TGTGCCAGCAGTTTTTTCGGGGAGACCCAGTACTTC
d_gene: -; j_gene: TRBJ1-1; v_gene: TRBV6-2/TRBV6-3; len: 13; abundance: many; CDR3aa: CASRSSGVTEAFF; CDR3nt: TGTGCCAGCAGATCTAGTGGGGTCACTGAAGCTTTCTTT
d_gene: -; j_gene: TRBJ2-5; v_gene: TRBV4-3; len: 15; abundance: many; CDR3aa: CASSQDLGGQETQYF; CDR3nt: TGCGCCAGCAGCCAAGATCTGGGGGGACAGGAGACCCAGTACTTC
d_gene: TRBD1; j_gene: TRBJ2-7; v_gene: TRBV7-8; len: 11; abundance: many; CDR3aa: CASSYGQGVAF; CDR3nt: TGTGCCAGCAGCTACGGACAGGGAGTTGCCTTC
d_gene: -; j_gene: TRBJ1-4; v_gene: TRBV7-9; len: 12; abundance: many; CDR3aa: CASSRLEEKLFF; CDR3nt: TGTGCCAGCAGCCGACTCGAGGAAAAACTGTTTTTT
d_gene: -; j_gene: TRBJ2-7; v_gene: TRBV6-1; len: 14; abundance: many; CDR3aa: CASRTGTTAYEQYF; CDR3nt: TGTGCCAGCAGGACCGGGACCACCGCCTACGAGCAGTACTTC
d_gene: -; j_gene: TRBJ1-4; v_gene: TRBV7-6; len: 13; abundance: many; CDR3aa: CASSYTLNEKLFF; CDR3nt: TGTGCCAGCAGCTATACGCTCAATGAAAAACTGTTTTTT
d_gene: TRBD1; j_gene: TRBJ1-5; v_gene: TRBV19; len: 16; abundance: many; CDR3aa: CASSTRQGFGNQPQHF; CDR3nt: TGTGCCAGTAGTACTCGACAGGGTTTTGGGAATCAGCCCCAGCATTTT
d_gene: TRBD2; j_gene: TRBJ2-5; v_gene: TRBV7-8; len: 11; abundance: many; CDR3aa: CASSSGGTQYF; CDR3nt: TGTGCCAGCAGCTCGGGGGGGACCCAGTACTTC
d_gene: -; j_gene: TRBJ2-7; v_gene: TRBV20-1; len: 13; abundance: many; CDR3aa: CSARDPDSYEQYF; CDR3nt: TGCAGTGCTAGAGATCCTGACTCCTACGAGCAGTACTTC
d_gene: TRBD2; j_gene: TRBJ2-7; v_gene: TRBV28; len: 14; abundance: many; CDR3aa: CASALSGGAYEQYF; CDR3nt: TGTGCCAGCGCCCTGAGCGGGGGGGCGTACGAGCAGTACTTC
d_gene: -; j_gene: TRBJ2-1; v_gene: TRBV4-3; len: 15; abundance: -; CDR3aa: CASSQHPAVYNEQVF; CDR3nt: TGCGCCAGCAGCCAACATCCAGCGGTGTACAATGAGCAGGTCTTC
d_gene: -; j_gene: TRBJ1-1; v_gene: TRBV5-5; len: 14; abundance: many; CDR3aa: CASSLGGMDTEAFF; CDR3nt: TGTGCCAGCAGCTTGGGAGGGATGGACACTGAAGCTTTCTTT
d_gene: TRBD1; j_gene: TRBJ1-6; v_gene: TRBV6-6; len: 16; abundance: many; CDR3aa: CASSYFGQGGNSPLHF; CDR3nt: TGTGCCAGCAGTTACTTCGGACAGGGTGGCAATTCACCCCTCCACTTT
d_gene: -; j_gene: TRBJ2-3; v_gene: TRBV28; len: 15; abundance: many; CDR3aa: CASTTPGRPFGTQYF; CDR3nt: TGTGCCAGCACTACTCCGGGACGGCCTTTTGGTACGCAGTATTTT
d_gene: -; j_gene: TRBJ2-7; v_gene: TRBV7-2; len: 16; abundance: many; CDR3aa: CASSLESRSGSYEQYF; CDR3nt: TGTGCCAGCAGCTTAGAGTCCAGGTCGGGGTCCTACGAGCAGTACTTC
d_gene: -; j_gene: TRBJ2-7; v_gene: TRBV18; len: 16; abundance: few; CDR3aa: CASSSLLGPRAYEQYF; CDR3nt: TGTGCCAGCTCATCCCTACTAGGGCCACGAGCCTACGAGCAGTACTTC
d_gene: TRBD1; j_gene: TRBJ1-2; v_gene: TRBV5-4; len: 15; abundance: many; CDR3aa: CASSLGGRGQNGYTF; CDR3nt: TGTGCCAGCAGCTTGGGCGGCAGGGGGCAGAATGGCTACACCTTC